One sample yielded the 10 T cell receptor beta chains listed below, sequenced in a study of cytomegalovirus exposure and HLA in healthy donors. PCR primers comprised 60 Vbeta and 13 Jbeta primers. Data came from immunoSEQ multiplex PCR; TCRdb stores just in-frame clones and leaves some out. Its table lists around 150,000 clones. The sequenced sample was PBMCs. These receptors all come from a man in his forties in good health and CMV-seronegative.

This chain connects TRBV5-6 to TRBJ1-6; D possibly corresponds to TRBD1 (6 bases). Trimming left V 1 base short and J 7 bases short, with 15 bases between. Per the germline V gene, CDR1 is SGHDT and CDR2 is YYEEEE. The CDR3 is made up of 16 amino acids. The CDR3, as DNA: TGTGCCAGCAGCTTGTTAACGGACAGAGGAAATTCACCCCTCCACTTT. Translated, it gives CASSLLTDRGNSPLHF.

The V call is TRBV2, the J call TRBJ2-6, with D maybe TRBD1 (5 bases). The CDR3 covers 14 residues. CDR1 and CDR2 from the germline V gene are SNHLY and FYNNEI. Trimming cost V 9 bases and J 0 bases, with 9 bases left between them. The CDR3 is CASTDSSGANVLTF. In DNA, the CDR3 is TGTGCCAGTACCGACAGCTCTGGGGCCAACGTCCTGACTTTC. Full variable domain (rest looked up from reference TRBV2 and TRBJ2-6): EPEVTQTPSHQVTQMGQEVILRCVPISNHLYFYWYRQILGQKVEFLVSFYNNEISEKSEIFDDQFSVERPDGSNFTLKIRSTKLEDSAMYFCASTDSSGANVLTFGAGSRLTVL.

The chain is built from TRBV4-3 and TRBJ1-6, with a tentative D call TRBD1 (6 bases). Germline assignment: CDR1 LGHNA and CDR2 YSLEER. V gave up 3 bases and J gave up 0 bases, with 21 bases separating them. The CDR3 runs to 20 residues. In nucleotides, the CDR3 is TGCGCCAGCAGCCAGGACCCCGGCGACAGGTCGAGCTCCTATAATTCACCCCTCCACTTT. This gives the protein CASSQDPGDRSSSYNSPLHF.

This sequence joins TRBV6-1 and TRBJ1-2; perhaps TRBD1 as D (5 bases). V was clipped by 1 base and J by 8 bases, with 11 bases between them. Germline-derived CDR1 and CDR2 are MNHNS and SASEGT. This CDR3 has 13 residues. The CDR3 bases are TGTGCCAGCAGTGAAGGGGGCGACAAAGGCTACACCTTC. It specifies CASSEGGDKGYTF.

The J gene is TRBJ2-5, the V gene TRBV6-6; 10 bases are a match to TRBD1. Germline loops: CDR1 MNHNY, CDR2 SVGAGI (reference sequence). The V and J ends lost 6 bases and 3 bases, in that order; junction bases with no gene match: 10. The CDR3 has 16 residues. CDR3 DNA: TGTGCCAGCAGGGAGCCATCGGGACAGGGGAAAGAGACCCAGTACTTC. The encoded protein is CASREPSGQGKETQYF.

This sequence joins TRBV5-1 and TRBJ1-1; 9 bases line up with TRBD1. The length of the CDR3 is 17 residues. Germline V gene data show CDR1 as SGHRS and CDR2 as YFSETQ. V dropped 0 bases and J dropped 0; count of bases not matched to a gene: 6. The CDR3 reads CASSLGDRETLNTEAFF. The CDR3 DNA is TGCGCCAGCAGCTTGGGGGACAGGGAGACTTTGAACACTGAAGCTTTCTTT. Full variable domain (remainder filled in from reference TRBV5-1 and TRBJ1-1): KAGVTQTPRYLIKTRGQQVTLSCSPISGHRSVSWYQQTPGQGLQFLFEYFSETQRNKGNFPGRFSGRQFSNSRSEMNVSTLELGDSALYLCASSLGDRETLNTEAFFGQGTRLTVV.

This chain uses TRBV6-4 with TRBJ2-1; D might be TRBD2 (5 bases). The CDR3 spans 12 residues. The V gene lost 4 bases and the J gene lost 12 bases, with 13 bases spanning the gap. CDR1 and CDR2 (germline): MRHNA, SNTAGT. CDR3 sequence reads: CASSVGVLGQFF. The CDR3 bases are TGTGCCAGCAGTGTCGGGGTATTAGGGCAGTTCTTC.

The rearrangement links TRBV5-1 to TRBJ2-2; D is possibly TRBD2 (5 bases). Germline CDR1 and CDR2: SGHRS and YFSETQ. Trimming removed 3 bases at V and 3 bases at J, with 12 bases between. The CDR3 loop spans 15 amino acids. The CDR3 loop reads CASSSPGSYTGELFF. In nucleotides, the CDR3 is TGCGCCAGCAGCTCACCGGGATCATACACCGGGGAGCTGTTTTTT.

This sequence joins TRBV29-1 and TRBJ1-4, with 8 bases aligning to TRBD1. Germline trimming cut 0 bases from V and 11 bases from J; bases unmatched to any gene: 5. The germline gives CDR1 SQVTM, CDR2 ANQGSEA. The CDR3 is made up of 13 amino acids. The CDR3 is CSVEEQGGWKLFF. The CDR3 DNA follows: TGCAGCGTTGAAGAACAGGGGGGGTGGAAACTGTTTTTT.

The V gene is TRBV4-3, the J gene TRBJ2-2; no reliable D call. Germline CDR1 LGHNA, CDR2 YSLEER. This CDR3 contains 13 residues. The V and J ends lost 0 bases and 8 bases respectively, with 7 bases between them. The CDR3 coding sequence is TGCGCCAGCAGCCAAGATTCACTGGGGGAGCTGTTTTTT. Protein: CASSQDSLGELFF.